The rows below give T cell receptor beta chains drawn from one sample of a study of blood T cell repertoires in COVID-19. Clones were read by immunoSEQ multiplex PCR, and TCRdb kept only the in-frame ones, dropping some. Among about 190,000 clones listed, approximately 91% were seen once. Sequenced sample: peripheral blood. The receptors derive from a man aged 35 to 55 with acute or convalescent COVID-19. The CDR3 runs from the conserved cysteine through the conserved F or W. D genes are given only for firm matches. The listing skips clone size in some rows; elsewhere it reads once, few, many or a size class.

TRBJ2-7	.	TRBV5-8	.	CASSGRDKSSYEQYF	TGTGCCAGCAGCGGCCGGGACAAGAGCTCCTACGAGCAGTACTTC
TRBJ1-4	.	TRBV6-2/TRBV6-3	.	CASSYPGQSTNEKLFF	TGTGCCAGCAGTTACCCCGGACAGTCGACTAATGAAAAACTGTTTTTT
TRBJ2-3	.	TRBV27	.	CASSLLGLITDTQYF	TGTGCCAGCAGTTTACTGGGACTTATCACAGATACGCAGTATTTT
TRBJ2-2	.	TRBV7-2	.	CASSLDPRRGELFF	TGTGCCAGCAGCTTAGATCCCCGGAGGGGGGAGCTGTTTTTT
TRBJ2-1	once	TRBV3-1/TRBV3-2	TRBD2	CASSQPSSGGAAEQFF	TGTGCCAGCAGCCAACCGTCTAGCGGGGGGGCGGCTGAGCAGTTCTTC
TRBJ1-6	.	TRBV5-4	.	CASSRRDTGNSPLHF	TGTGCCAGCAGTCGCCGGGACACTGGGAATTCACCCCTCCACTTT
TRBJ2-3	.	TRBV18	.	CASSAVDTQYF	TGTGCCAGCTCGGCTGTTGATACGCAGTATTTT
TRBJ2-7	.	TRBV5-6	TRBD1	CASSSRDRGIYEQYF	TGTGCCAGCAGCTCAAGGGACAGGGGTATCTACGAGCAGTACTTC
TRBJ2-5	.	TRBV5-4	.	CASSLGGMRETQYF	TGTGCCAGCAGCTTGGGCGGCATGCGGGAGACCCAGTACTTC
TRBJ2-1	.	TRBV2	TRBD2	CAPGLAGDNEQFF	TGTGCCCCCGGGTTAGCGGGGGACAATGAGCAGTTCTTC
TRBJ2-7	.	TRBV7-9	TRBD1	CASNPGTGGHEQYF	TGTGCCAGCAACCCCGGGACAGGGGGCCACGAGCAGTACTTC
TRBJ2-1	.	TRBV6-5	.	CASSSPREQFF	TGTGCCAGCAGTTCCCCCCGTGAGCAGTTCTTC
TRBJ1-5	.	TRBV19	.	CASSIDQGLGQPQHF	TGTGCCAGTAGTATAGATCAGGGTTTGGGGCAGCCCCAGCATTTT
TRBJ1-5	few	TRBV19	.	CASSIPGDIRPQHF	TGTGCCAGTAGTATCCCCGGGGACATAAGGCCCCAGCATTTT
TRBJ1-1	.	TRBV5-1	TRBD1	CASSLETGLKTEAFF	TGCGCCAGCAGCTTGGAGACAGGGTTGAAAACTGAAGCTTTCTTT
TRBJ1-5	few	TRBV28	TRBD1	CASRQHGTGNQPQHF	TGTGCCAGCAGACAACACGGGACAGGGAATCAGCCCCAGCATTTT
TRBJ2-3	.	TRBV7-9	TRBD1	CASSPDRVHTDTQYF	TGTGCCAGCAGCCCGGACAGGGTCCACACAGATACGCAGTATTTT
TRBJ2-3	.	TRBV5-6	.	CASSLGAHTDTQYF	TGTGCCAGCAGCTTGGGGGCACACACAGATACGCAGTATTTT
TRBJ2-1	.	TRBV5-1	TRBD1	CASSPGTGDNEQFF	TGCGCCAGCAGCCCTGGGACAGGGGACAATGAGCAGTTCTTC
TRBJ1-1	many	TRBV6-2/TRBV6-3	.	CASSYPGPWGGNTEAFF	TGTGCCAGCAGTTACCCCGGGCCGTGGGGCGGGAACACTGAAGCTTTCTTT
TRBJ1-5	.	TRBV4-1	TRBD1	CASSGTGEGQPQHF	TGCGCCAGCAGTGGAACAGGGGAAGGTCAGCCCCAGCATTTT
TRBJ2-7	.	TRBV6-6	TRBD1	CASSNPRQGDYEQYF	TGTGCCAGCAGTAACCCCCGACAGGGGGATTACGAGCAGTACTTC
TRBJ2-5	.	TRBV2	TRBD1	CASSTGTEETQYF	TGTGCCAGCAGTACCGGGACAGAAGAGACCCAGTACTTC
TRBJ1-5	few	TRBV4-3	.	CASSQEAGNQPQHF	TGCGCCAGCAGCCAAGAAGCGGGAAATCAGCCCCAGCATTTT
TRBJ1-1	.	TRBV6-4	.	CASSIRRGSEAFF	TGTGCCAGCAGTATCCGTAGGGGGTCTGAAGCTTTCTTT
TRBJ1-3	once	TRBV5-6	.	CASSFRQQGGNTIYF	TGTGCCAGCAGCTTTCGACAGCAGGGTGGAAACACCATATATTTT
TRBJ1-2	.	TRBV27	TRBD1	CASSLVGGNYGYTF	TGTGCCAGCAGTTTGGTAGGGGGCAACTATGGCTACACCTTC
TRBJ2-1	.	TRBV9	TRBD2	CASSVSTSVPGLAQSSYNEQFF	TGTGCCAGCAGCGTATCGACCTCCGTCCCGGGACTAGCCCAGAGCTCCTACAATGAGCAGTTCTTC
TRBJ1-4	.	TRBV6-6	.	CASSPGGRAEKLFF	TGTGCCAGCAGCCCCGGGGGGCGGGCGGAAAAACTGTTTTTT
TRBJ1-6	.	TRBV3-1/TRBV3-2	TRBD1	CASSRNRGIDSPLHF	TGTGCCAGCAGCCGGAACAGGGGTATTGATTCACCCCTCCACTTT
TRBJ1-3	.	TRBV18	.	CASSSGAEGNTIYF	TGTGCCAGCTCTTCGGGTGCGGAAGGAAACACCATATATTTT
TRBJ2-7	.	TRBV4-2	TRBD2	CASRGGYEQYF	TGTGCCAGCCGCGGGGGCTACGAGCAGTACTTC
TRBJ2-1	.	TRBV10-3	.	CAIKGGGLSSYNEQFF	TGTGCCATCAAGGGTGGAGGGCTCAGCTCCTACAATGAGCAGTTCTTC
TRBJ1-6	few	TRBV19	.	CASSIQISNSPLHF	TGTGCCAGTAGTATCCAGATCTCCAATTCACCCCTCCACTTT
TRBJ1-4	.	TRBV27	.	CASSPHGQGNEKLFF	TGTGCCAGCAGTCCTCACGGGCAGGGAAATGAAAAACTGTTTTTT
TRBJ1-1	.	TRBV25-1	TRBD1	CASSEALTGGNTEAFF	TGTGCCAGCAGTGAAGCTCTTACAGGGGGGAACACTGAAGCTTTCTTT
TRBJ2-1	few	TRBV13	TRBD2	CASSPQRGGVNEQFF	TGTGCCAGCAGCCCCCAGCGGGGGGGGGTCAATGAGCAGTTCTTC
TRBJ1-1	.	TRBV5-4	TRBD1	CASSVRQGGTEAFF	TGTGCCAGCAGCGTGAGACAGGGTGGCACTGAAGCTTTCTTT
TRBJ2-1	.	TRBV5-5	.	CASSLAATEYNEQFF	TGTGCCAGCAGCTTGGCGGCGACAGAGTACAATGAGCAGTTCTTC
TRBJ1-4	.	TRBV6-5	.	CASSPLTTTNEKLFF	TGTGCCAGCAGTCCCCTGACAACAACTAATGAAAAACTGTTTTTT
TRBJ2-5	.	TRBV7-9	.	CASSSRRTGFKETQYF	TGTGCCAGCAGCTCCCGGAGAACAGGGTTTAAAGAGACCCAGTACTTC